The sequence of this T cell receptor (beta chain) was determined in a study of T cell changes during pregnancy in multiple sclerosis. The CDR3 is made up of 13 amino acids. The V and J ends lost 6 bases and 3 bases respectively, with 11 bases between them. The germline V gene has CDR1 SGHAT and CDR2 FQNNGV. Sequenced by immunoSEQ multiplex PCR; TCRdb stores in-frame clones only, minus some. Among tens of thousands of clones listed, around 90% were seen once. The TCR was taken from a female donor with multiple sclerosis, enrolled in a pregnancy study. The source material was CD8+ T cells from peripheral blood mononuclear cells, sampled after pregnancy. The chain combines TRBV11-2 with TRBJ1-1, with TRBD1 as a possible D gene (5 bases). This chain's CDR3 is CASSLTGDTEAFF. The CDR3, as DNA: TGTGCCAGCAGTCTCACGGGGGACACTGAAGCTTTCTTT. Combining the CDR3 with reference TRBV11-2 and TRBJ1-1 gives the whole variable domain EAGVAQSPRYKIIEKRQSVAFWCNPISGHATLYWYQQILGQGPKLLIQFQNNGVVDDSQLPKDRFSAERLKGVDSTLKIQPAKLEDSAVYLCASSLTGDTEAFFGQGTRLTVV.